This TCR beta chain comes out of a study of T-cell reconstitution after alpha-beta-depleted transplantation in children. The CDR3 has 13 residues. Trimming removed 4 bases at V and 3 bases at J, with 6 bases between. CDR1 is SEHNR and CDR2 is FQNEAQ in the germline V gene (reference sequence). Unique molecular identifiers were used in preparing the TCRbeta library. TCRdb reanalysed the PCR reads using MiXCR and keeps one entry per CDR3 protein. The data contain some 290,000 distinct CDR3 sequences, approximately 20% of them singletons. In regard to this clonotype: Its antigen is as yet unknown.

Whole-study findings and limits: After transplant, at about two months, alpha-beta T cells were reportedly derived from several hundred expanded graft clones. Surviving recipient T cells and thymic progenitors accounted for the high day-60 TCRbeta diversity observed in some patients. Newly produced T cells mostly accounted for T-cell counts and diversity one year post-transplant.

The material was PBMCs, mostly from graft donor cells, obtained 180 days after TCRalphabeta/CD19-depleted stem cell transplant. This TCR was sampled from a male patient younger than 18 who had a stem cell transplant for acute lymphoblastic leukemia, so the T cells may come from the graft donor. The chain carries TRBV7-9 and TRBJ2-2; no reliable D call. The CDR3 loop is CASSSFYTGELFF. The CDR3 DNA sequence: TGTGCCAGCAGCTCCTTTTACACCGGGGAGCTGTTTTTT. Combining the CDR3 with reference TRBV7-9 and TRBJ2-2 gives the whole variable domain DTGVSQNPRHKITKRGQNVTFRCDPISEHNRLYWYRQTLGQGPEFLTYFQNEAQLEKSRLLSDRFSAERPKGSFSTLEIQRTEQGDSAMYLCASSSFYTGELFFGEGSRLTVL.